This T cell receptor (beta chain) derives from a study of regulatory T cells in long-lasting Graves disease. There are a few counts of this clonotype. Its antigen is not known. Trimming removed 3 bases from V and 1 base from J, with 15 bases in between. Germline lookup yields CDR1 DFQATT and CDR2 SNEGSKA (reference sequence). This CDR3 region has 15 residues. The time point was: persistent/refractory GD, antithyroid drugs over 5 years with positive TRAb. PBMC RNA was the source of the TCR library. The patients included were those that came from an endocrinology department in Xi'an, China. Study-wide points: Among samples with persistent disease, TRBV28, TRBJ1-2 and TRBJ2-5 were favored.

Relying on iRepertoire HTBI primers and Arm-PCR of CDR3 regions, the team built TCR beta libraries. One entry per CDR3 protein results from TCRdb running MiXCR on the multiplex PCR reads. In the table there are approximately 350,000 distinct CDR3 sequences, less than 30% of which are singletons. Sequencing was performed on peripheral blood mononuclear cells (PBMCs), taken when the disease was refractory, from a patient treated with antithyroid drugs. This clonotype was sampled from a woman aged 40 to 50 with Graves disease. The rearrangement links TRBV20-1 to TRBJ1-1, with a tentative D call TRBD1 (6 bases). CDR3 sequence reads: CSARVSDRSNTEAFF. In DNA form, the CDR3 reads TGCAGTGCTAGGGTTAGTGACAGGTCGAACACTGAAGCTTTCTTT.